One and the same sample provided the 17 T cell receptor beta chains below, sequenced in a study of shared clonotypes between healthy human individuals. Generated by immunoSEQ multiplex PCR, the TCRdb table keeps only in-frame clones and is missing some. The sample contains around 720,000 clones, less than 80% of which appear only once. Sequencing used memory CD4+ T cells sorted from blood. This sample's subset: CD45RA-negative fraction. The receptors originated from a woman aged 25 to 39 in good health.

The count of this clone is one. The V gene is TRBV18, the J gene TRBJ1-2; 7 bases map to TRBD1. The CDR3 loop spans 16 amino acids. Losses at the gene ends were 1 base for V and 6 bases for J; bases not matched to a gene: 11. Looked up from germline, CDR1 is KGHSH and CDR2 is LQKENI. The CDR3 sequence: CASSPLPAGTAHGYTF. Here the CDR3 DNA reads TGTGCCAGCTCACCACTTCCTGCCGGGACAGCCCATGGCTACACCTTC.

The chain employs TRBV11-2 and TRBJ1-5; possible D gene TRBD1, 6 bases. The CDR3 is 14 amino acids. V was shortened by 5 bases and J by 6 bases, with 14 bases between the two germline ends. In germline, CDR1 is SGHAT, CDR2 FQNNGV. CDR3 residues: CASSEKTGTQPQHF. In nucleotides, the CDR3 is TGTGCCAGCAGCGAGAAAACAGGGACTCAGCCCCAGCATTTT.

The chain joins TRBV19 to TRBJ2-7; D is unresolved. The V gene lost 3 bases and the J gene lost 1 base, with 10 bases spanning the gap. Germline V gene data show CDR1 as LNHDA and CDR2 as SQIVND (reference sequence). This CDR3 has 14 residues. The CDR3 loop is CASSMYSVSYEQYF. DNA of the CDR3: TGTGCCAGTAGTATGTACTCCGTTTCCTACGAGCAGTACTTC.

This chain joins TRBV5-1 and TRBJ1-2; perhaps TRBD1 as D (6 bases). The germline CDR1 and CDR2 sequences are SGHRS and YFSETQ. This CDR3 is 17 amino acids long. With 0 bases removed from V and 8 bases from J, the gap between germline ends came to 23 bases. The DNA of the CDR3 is TGCGCCAGCAGCTTGGCCATCCCGGGGGGCGGCAAGGGCGGCTACACCTTC. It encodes CASSLAIPGGGKGGYTF. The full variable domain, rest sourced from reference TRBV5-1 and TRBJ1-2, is KAGVTQTPRYLIKTRGQQVTLSCSPISGHRSVSWYQQTPGQGLQFLFEYFSETQRNKGNFPGRFSGRQFSNSRSEMNVSTLELGDSALYLCASSLAIPGGGKGGYTFGSGTRLTVV.

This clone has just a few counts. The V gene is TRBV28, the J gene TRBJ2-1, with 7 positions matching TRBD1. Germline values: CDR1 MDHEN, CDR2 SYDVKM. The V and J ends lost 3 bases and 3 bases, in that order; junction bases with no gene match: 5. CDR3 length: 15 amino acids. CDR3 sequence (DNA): TGTGCCAGCAGTTTCCCGACAGGGCTCTACAATGAGCAGTTCTTC. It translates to CASSFPTGLYNEQFF.

CDR3 sequence: CASSSWGRGRSNEKLFF. The CDR3 DNA follows: TGTGCCAGCTCCTCCTGGGGGAGGGGAAGATCTAATGAAAAACTGTTTTTT. V gene TRBV28 combines with J gene TRBJ1-4; the D gene is possibly TRBD1 (5 bases). Germline V CDR1 and CDR2: MDHEN, SYDVKM. V lost 8 bases to trimming and J lost 3 bases, with 22 bases between them. The CDR3 runs 17 residues. The complete variable domain, with remaining parts taken from reference TRBV28 and TRBJ1-4, reads DVKVTQSSRYLVKRTGEKVFLECVQDMDHENMFWYRQDPGLGLRLIYFSYDVKMKEKGDIPEGYSVSREKKERFSLILESASTNQTSMYLCASSSWGRGRSNEKLFFGSGTQLSVL.

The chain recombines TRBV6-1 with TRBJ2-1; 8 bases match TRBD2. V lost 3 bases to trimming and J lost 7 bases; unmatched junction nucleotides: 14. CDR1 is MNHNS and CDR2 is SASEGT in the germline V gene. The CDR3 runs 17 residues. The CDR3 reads CASSDFSGSPTGNEQFF. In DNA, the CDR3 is TGTGCCAGCAGTGACTTCAGCGGGAGCCCTACAGGGAATGAGCAGTTCTTC.

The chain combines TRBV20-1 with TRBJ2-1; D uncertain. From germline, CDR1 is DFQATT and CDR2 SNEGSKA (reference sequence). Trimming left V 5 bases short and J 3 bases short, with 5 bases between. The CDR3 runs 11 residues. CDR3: CSAGGYNEQFF. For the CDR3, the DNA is TGCAGTGCTGGCGGCTACAATGAGCAGTTCTTC.

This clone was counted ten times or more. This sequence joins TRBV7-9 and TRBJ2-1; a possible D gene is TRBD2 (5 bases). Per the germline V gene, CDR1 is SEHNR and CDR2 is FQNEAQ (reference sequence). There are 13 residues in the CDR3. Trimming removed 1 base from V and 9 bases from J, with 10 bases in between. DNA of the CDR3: TGTGCCAGCAGCTTAGTGAGGGCTGGTGAGCAGTTCTTC. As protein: CASSLVRAGEQFF.

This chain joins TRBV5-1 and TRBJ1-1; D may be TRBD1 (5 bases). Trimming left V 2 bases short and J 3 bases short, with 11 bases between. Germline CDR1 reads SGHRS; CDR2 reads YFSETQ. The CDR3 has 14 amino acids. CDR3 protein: CASSFSQGYTEAFF. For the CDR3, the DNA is TGCGCCAGCAGCTTTTCGCAGGGATACACTGAAGCTTTCTTT.

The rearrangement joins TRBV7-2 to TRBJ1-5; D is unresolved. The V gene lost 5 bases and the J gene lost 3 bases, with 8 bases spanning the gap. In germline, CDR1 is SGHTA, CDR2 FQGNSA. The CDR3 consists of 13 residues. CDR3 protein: CASSPRFNQPQHF. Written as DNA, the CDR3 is TGTGCCAGCAGCCCCAGATTCAATCAGCCCCAGCATTTT. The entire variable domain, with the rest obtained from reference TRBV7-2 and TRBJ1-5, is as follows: GAGVSQSPSNKVTEKGKDVELRCDPISGHTALYWYRQSLGQGLEFLIYFQGNSAPDKSGLPSDRFSAERTGGSVSTLTIQRTQQEDSAVYLCASSPRFNQPQHFGDGTRLSIL.

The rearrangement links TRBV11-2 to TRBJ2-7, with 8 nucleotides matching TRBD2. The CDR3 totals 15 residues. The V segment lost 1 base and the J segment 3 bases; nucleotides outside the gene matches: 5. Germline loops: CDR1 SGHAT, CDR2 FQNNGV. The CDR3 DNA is TGTGCCAGCAGCTTAGCGGGGCTAGCGGGCTACGAGCAGTACTTC. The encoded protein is CASSLAGLAGYEQYF.

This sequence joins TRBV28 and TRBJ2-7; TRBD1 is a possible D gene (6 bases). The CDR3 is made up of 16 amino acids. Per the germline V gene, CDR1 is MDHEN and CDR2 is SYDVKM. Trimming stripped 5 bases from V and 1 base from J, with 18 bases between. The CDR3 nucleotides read TGTGCCAGCAGTCCCGGGACATCATTAAGATCCTACGAGCAGTACTTC. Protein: CASSPGTSLRSYEQYF. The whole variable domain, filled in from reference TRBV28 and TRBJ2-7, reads DVKVTQSSRYLVKRTGEKVFLECVQDMDHENMFWYRQDPGLGLRLIYFSYDVKMKEKGDIPEGYSVSREKKERFSLILESASTNQTSMYLCASSPGTSLRSYEQYFGPGTRLTVT.

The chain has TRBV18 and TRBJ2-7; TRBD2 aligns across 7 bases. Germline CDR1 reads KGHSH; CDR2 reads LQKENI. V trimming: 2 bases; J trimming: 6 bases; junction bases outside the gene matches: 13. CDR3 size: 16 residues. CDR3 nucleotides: TGTGCCAGCTCACCATCTTTTCTAGAGGGAGGGATCGAGCAGTACTTC. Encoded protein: CASSPSFLEGGIEQYF.

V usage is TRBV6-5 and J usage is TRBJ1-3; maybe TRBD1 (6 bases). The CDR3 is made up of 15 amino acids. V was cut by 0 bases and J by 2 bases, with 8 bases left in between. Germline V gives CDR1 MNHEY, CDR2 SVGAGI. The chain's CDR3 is CASSYSGGPGNTIYF. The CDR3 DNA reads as TGTGCCAGCAGTTACTCGGGGGGGCCTGGAAACACCATATATTTT.

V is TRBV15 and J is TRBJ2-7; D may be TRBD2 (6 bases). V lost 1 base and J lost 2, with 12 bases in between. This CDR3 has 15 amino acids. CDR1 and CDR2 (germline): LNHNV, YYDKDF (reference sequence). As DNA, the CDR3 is TGTGCCACCAGCAGAGGTAGCGGAAGAACCTACGAGCAGTACTTC. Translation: CATSRGSGRTYEQYF.

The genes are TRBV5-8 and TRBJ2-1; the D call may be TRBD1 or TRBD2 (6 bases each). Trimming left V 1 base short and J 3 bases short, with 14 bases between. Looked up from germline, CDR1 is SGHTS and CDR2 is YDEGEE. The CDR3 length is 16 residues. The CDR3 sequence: CASSLSLGGIYNEQFF. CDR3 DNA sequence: TGTGCCAGCAGCTTGTCTCTCGGGGGCATCTACAATGAGCAGTTCTTC.